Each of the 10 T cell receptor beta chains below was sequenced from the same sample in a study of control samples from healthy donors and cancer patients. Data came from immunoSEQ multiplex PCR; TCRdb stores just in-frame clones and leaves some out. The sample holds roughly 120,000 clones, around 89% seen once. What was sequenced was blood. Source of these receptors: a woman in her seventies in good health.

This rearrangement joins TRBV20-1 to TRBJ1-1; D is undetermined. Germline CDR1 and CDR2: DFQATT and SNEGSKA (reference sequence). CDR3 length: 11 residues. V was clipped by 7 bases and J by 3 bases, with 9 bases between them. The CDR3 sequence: CSVTAHTEAFF. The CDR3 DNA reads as TGCAGTGTCACGGCTCACACTGAAGCTTTCTTT.

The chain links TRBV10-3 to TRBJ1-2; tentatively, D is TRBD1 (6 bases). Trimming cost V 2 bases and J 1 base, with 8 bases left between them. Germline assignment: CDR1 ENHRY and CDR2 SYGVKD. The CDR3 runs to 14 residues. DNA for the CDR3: TGTGCCATCAGTGAGGGACAGAGTAACTATGGCTACACCTTC. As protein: CAISEGQSNYGYTF.

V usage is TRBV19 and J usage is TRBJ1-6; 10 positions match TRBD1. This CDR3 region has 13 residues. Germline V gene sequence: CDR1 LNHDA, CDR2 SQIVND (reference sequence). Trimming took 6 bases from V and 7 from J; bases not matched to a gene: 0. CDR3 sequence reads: CASRDRGNSPLHF. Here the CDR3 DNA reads TGTGCCAGTAGGGACAGGGGGAATTCACCCCTCCACTTT.

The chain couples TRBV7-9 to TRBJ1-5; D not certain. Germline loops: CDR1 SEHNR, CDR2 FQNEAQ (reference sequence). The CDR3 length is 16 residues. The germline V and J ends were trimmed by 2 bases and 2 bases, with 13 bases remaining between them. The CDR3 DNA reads TGTGCCAGCAGCTTATACGGAGCCAAGGGCAATCAGCCCCAGCATTTT. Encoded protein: CASSLYGAKGNQPQHF.

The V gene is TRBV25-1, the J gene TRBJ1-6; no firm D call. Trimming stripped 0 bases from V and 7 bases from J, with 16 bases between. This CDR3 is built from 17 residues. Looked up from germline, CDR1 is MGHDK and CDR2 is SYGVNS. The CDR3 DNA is TGTGCCAGCAGTGAATACCGCCACCTCTCGGGGAATTCACCCCTCCACTTT. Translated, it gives CASSEYRHLSGNSPLHF.

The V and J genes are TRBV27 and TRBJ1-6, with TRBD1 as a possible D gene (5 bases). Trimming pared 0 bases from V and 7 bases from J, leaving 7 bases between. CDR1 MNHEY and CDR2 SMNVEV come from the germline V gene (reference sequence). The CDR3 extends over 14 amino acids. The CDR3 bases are TGTGCCAGCAGTTTATCGACAGAGAATTCACCCCTCCACTTT. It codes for CASSLSTENSPLHF.

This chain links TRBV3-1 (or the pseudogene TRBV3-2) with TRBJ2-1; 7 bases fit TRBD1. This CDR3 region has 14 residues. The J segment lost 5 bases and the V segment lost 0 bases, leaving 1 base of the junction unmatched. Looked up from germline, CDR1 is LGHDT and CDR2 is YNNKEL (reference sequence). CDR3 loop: CASSQEGGHNEQFF. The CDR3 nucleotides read TGTGCCAGCAGCCAAGAAGGGGGCCACAATGAGCAGTTCTTC.

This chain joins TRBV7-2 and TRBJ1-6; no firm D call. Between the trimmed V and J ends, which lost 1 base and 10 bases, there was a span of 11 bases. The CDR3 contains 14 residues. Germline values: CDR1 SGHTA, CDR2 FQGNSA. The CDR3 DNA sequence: TGTGCCAGCAGCTTAGATCTGACCAAATCACCCCTCCACTTT. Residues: CASSLDLTKSPLHF.

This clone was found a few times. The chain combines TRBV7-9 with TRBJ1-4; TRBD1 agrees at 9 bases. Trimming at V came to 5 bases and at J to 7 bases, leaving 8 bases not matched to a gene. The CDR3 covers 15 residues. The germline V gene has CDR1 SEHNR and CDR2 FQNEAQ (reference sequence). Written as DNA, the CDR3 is TGTGCCAGCAGCGCGGACAGGGGAGGGAGTGAAAAACTGTTTTTT. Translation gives CASSADRGGSEKLFF.

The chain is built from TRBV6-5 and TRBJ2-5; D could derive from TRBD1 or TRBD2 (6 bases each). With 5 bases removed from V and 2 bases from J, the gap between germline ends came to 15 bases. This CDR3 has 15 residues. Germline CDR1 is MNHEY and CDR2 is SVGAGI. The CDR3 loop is CASSPRRRGQETQYF. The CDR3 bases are TGTGCCAGCAGTCCGAGGAGGAGGGGGCAAGAGACCCAGTACTTC.